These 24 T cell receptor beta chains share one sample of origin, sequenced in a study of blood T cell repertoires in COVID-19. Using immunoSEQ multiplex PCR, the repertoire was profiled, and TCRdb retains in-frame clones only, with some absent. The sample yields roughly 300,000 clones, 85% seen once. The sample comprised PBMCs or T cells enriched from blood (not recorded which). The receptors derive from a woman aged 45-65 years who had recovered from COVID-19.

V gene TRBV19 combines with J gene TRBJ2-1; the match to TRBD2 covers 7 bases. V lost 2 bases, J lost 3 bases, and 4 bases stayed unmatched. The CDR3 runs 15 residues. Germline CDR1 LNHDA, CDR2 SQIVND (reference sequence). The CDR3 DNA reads TGTGCCAGTAGTATAACGGCTAGCGGCTACAATGAGCAGTTCTTC. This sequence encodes CASSITASGYNEQFF.

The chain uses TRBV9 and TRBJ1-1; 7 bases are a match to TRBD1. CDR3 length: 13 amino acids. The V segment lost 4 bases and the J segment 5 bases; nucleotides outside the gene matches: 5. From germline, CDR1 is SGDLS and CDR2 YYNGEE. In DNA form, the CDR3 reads TGTGCCAGCAGCCGTGGACAGGTAACTGAAGCTTTCTTT. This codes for CASSRGQVTEAFF. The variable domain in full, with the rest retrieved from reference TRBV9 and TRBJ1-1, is DSGVTQTPKHLITATGQRVTLRCSPRSGDLSVYWYQQSLDQGLQFLIQYYNGEERAKGNILERFSAQQFPDLHSELNLSSLELGDSALYFCASSRGQVTEAFFGQGTRLTVV.

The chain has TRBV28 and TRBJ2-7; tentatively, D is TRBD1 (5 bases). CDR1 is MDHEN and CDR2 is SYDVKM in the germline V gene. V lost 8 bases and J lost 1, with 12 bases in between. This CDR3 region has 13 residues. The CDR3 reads CASRQPGSYEQYF. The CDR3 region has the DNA TGTGCCAGCCGACAGCCCGGATCCTACGAGCAGTACTTC.

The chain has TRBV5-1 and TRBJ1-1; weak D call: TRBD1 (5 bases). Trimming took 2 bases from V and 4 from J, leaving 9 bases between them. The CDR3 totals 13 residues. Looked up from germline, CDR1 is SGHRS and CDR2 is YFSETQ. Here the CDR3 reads CASSLIGGTEAFF. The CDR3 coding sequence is TGCGCCAGCAGCTTAATCGGGGGCACTGAAGCTTTCTTT.

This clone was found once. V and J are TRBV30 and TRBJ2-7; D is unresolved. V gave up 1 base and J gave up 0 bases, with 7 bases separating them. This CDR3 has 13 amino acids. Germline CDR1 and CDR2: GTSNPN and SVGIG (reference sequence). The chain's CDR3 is CAWSASASYEQYF. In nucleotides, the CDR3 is TGTGCCTGGAGTGCCAGCGCCTCCTACGAGCAGTACTTC.

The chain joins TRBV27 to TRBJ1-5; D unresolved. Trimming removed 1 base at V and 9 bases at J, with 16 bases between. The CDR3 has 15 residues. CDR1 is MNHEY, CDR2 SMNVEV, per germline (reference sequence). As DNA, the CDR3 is TGTGCCAGCAGTTTATACTCACGGGAGGATGGGCCCCAGCATTTT. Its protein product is CASSLYSREDGPQHF.

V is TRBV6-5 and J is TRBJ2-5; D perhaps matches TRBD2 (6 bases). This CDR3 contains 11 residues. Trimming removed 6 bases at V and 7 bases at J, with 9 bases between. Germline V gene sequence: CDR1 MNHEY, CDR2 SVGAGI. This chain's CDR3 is CASSGGVTQYF. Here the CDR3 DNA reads TGTGCCAGCAGCGGCGGGGTGACCCAGTACTTC.

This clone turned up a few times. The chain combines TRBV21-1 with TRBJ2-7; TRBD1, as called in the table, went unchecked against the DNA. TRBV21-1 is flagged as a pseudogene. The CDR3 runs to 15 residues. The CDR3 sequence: CASSKTSRQAYEQYF. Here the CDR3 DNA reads TGTGCCAGCAGCAAAACAAGCCGGCAGGCCTACGAGCAGTACTTC.

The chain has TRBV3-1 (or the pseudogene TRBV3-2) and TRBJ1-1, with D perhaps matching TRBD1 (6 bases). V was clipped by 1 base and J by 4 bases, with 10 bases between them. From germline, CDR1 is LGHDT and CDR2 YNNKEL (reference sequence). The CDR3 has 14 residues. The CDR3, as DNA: TGTGCCAGCAGCCAAGTTCAGGGGAGCACTGAAGCTTTCTTT. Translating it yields CASSQVQGSTEAFF.

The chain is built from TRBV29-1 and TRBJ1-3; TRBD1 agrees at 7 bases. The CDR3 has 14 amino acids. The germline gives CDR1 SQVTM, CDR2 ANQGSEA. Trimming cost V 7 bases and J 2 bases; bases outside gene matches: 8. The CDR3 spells CSATDTGAGNTIYF. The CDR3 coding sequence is TGCAGCGCCACAGATACAGGGGCTGGAAACACCATATATTTT.

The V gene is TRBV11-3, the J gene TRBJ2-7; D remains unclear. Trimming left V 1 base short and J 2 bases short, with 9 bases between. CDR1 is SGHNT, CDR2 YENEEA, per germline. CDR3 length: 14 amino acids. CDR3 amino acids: CASSLVRRPYEQYF. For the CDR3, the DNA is TGTGCCAGCAGCTTAGTCCGTCGTCCCTACGAGCAGTACTTC. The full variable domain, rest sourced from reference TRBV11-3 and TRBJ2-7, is EAGVVQSPRYKIIEKKQPVAFWCNPISGHNTLYWYLQNLGQGPELLIRYENEEAVDDSQLPKDRFSAERLKGVDSTLKIQPAELGDSAVYLCASSLVRRPYEQYFGPGTRLTVT.

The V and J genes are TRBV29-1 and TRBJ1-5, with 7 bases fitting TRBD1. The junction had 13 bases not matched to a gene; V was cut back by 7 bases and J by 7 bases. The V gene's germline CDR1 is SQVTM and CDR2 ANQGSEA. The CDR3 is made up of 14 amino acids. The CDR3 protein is CSAIPTGNGQPQHF. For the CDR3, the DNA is TGCAGCGCCATCCCGACAGGGAACGGGCAGCCCCAGCATTTT.

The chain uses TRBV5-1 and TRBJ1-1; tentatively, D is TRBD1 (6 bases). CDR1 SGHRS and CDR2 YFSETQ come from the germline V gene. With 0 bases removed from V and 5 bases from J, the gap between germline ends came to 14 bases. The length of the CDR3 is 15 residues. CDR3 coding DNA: TGCGCCAGCAGCTTGGGGGACACGCAACAAACTGAAGCTTTCTTT. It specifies CASSLGDTQQTEAFF.

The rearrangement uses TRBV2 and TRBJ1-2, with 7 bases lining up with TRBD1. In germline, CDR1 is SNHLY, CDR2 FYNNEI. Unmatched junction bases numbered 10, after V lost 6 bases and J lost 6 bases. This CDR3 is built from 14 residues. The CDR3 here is CASSPGTDKNGYTF. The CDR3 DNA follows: TGTGCCAGCAGCCCCGGGACAGACAAAAATGGCTACACCTTC.

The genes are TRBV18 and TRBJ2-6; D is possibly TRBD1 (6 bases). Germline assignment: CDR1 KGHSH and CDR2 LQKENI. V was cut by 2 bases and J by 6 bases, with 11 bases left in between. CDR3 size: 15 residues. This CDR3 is CASSPRSGEANVLTF. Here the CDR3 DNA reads TGTGCCAGCTCACCAAGATCAGGGGAGGCCAACGTCCTGACTTTC.

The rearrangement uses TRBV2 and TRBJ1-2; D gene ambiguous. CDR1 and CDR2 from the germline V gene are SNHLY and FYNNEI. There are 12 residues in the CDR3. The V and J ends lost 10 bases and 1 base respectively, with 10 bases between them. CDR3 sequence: CATGGNNYGYTF. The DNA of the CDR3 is TGTGCCACAGGAGGGAATAACTATGGCTACACCTTC.

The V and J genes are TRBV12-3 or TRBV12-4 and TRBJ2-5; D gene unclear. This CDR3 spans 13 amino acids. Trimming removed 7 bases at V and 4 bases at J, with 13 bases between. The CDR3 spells CASTPSTGETQYF. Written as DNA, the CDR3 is TGTGCCAGCACCCCTTCGACTGGAGAGACCCAGTACTTC.

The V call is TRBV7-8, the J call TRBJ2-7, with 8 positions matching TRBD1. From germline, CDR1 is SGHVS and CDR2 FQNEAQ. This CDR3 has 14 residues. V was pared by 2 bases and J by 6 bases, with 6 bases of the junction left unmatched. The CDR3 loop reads CASSLTGGNSEQYF. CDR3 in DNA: TGTGCCAGCAGCTTAACAGGGGGTAATAGCGAGCAGTACTTC.

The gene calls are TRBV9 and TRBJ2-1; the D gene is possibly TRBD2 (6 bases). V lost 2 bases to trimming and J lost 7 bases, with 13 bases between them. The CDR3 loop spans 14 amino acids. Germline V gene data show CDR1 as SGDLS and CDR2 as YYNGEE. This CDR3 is CASSVLDYGNEQFF. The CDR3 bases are TGTGCCAGCAGCGTGCTGGACTACGGGAATGAGCAGTTCTTC. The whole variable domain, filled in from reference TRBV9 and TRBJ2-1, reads DSGVTQTPKHLITATGQRVTLRCSPRSGDLSVYWYQQSLDQGLQFLIQYYNGEERAKGNILERFSAQQFPDLHSELNLSSLELGDSALYFCASSVLDYGNEQFFGPGTRLTVL.

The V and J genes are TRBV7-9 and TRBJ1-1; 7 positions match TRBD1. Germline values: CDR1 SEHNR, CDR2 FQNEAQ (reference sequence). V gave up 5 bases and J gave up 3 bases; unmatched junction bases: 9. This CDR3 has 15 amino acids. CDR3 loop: CASSIRQGKDTEAFF. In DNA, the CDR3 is TGTGCCAGCAGCATAAGACAGGGTAAGGACACTGAAGCTTTCTTT.

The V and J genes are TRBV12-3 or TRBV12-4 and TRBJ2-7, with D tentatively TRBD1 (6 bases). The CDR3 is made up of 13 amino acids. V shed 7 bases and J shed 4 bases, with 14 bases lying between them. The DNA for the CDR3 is TGTGCCAGCACCGCCGGACAGACATACGAGCAGTACTTC. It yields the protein CASTAGQTYEQYF.

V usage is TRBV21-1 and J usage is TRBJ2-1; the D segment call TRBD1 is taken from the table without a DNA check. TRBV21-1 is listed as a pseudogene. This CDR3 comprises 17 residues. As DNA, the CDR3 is TGTGCCAGCAGCAAAGGTCTCCCACCAGGCTCCTACAATGAGCAGTTCTTC. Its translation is CASSKGLPPGSYNEQFF.

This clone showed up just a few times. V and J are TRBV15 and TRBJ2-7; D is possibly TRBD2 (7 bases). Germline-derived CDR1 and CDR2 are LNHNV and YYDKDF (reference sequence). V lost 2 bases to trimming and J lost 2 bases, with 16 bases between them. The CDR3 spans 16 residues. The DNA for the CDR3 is TGTGCCACCAGCAGACACCGCGGGGGCCCCACCTACGAGCAGTACTTC. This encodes CATSRHRGGPTYEQYF.

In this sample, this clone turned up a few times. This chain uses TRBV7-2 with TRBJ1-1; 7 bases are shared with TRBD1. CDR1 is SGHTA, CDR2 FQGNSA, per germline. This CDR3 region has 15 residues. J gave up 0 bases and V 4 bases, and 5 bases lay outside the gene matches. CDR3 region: CASSSTGVMNTEAFF. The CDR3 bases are TGTGCCAGCAGCTCCACAGGGGTCATGAACACTGAAGCTTTCTTT.